The source of this T cell receptor (beta chain) is a study of cytomegalovirus exposure and HLA in healthy donors (dated 2017 in TCRdb). Broadly, across the study: An earlier analysis of more than 550 of the donors reported under 300 Gb of sequence data and approximately 120 million unique TCR beta sequences obtained from some 170 million T cells. Roughly 300 gigabases of sequencing data and around 85 million unique TCR sequences made up an early release that covered 500 to 650 HLA-typed donors. Of the roughly 400 genotyped donors, over 65% fell in the genetic ancestry cluster associated with self-reported Caucasian donors. The aim of the study was to test whether cataloging public T cell receptors could identify signatures of past pathogen exposure. The study used immunosequencing to profile the T cell repertoires of around 600 subjects and linked those repertoires to cytomegalovirus serostatus. A separate validation cohort of 100 to 150 different subjects was used in addition to the roughly 620-subject first cohort. High-throughput TCR immunosequencing, statistical association of individual TCRs with disease status, and machine learning were combined to predict cytomegalovirus infection status. To study patterns of TCR occurrence, a later analysis re-analyzed previously published TCR beta repertoires from several hundred donors and added high-resolution HLA genotyping. Rather than drawing on any new phenotypic data, the later analysis identified candidate immune exposures from TCR beta sequences and the way those sequences occurred across donors. An earlier analysis of some 500 of the donors applied high-throughput TCR beta sequencing to assess whether each TCR beta V gene segment acted as functional or pseudogenic. Donor age, sex, ethnicity and CMV serostatus were collected together with the repertoire data. A later genetic analysis used genome-wide SNP genotypes for about three fifths of the 666 donors, treating that subset as a discovery cohort. Every discovery cohort repertoire had been produced on one sequencing platform. HLA typing covered class I and class II loci at four-digit resolution. The number of donors typed differed by locus, with about 629-630 for A, B, C, DRB1 and DQB1, 522 for DQA1, about 610 for DPA1, and some 440 for DPB1. A few DR-DQ haplotypes were handled as single units for association and clustering because linkage in the cohort was strong. On average, about 240,000 unique TCR beta nucleotide sequences were sequenced per donor among 350 to 400 genotyped donors of the cohort, with roughly 19% of those sequences being non-productive. Overall study outcomes, separate from this receptor: A later analysis associated 16,951 TCR beta sequences with specific HLA alleles at a false discovery rate of 0.05. Cytomegalovirus status was reported to be diagnosed by the classifier with high specificity and sensitivity in both the original and validation cohorts. In vitro tests confirmed that a few of the cytomegalovirus-associated TCR beta chains recognize cytomegalovirus antigens. An association between a missense DCLRE1C variant and V-gene and J-gene trimming of TCR beta chains was found in a later genetic analysis and replicated in an independent cohort. Strong co-occurrence of HLA alleles, especially DR and DQ, made assigning TCR associations to individual alleles difficult. Because HLA typing was missing for some donors at each locus, association tests included only the typed subset. In an earlier analysis of about 600 of the donors, most TCR beta V segments appeared in productive rearrangements about 87% or about 30% of the time, broadly matching IMGT annotations. A later analysis found that TCR association rates varied across HLA loci, with DRB1 alleles showing the most associated TCRs and HLA-C alleles the fewest. A total of fewer than 200 TCR beta chains were listed by the study as associated with cytomegalovirus. About 17 rarely observed V segments, including chromosome 9 orphons, were excluded from the earlier analysis of some 590 of the donors because counts were too low. Several of the top co-occurrence clusters appeared to be linked to parvovirus B19, influenza, CMV and Epstein-Barr virus, according to a later analysis. Only TCR beta chains were sequenced in this cohort, and the absence of alpha or paired-chain data limited detectable features. The authors suggested that the approach could potentially be extended to other disease states and immunological phenotypes. In a later analysis, HLA-associated TCR beta chains were found to be more clonally expanded and to have lower generation probabilities than equally common non-associated chains. The 87-base-pair reads could not distinguish some IMGT-functional V segments, including TRBV6-2 and TRBV6-3, so those segments were excluded. For the cohort, immune exposure information was limited to CMV serostatus. Compared with the roughly 700-donor mean, donors in an Asian-associated ancestry cluster had fewer N-insertions in productive TCRs, according to a later genetic analysis. Across donors, most TCR sequences were observed very rarely, whereas some public TCRs were present in many individuals. A further reported finding was that TCR beta sequences accurately predicted the HLA-A and HLA-B alleles for most subjects in the first cohort. Linkage disequilibrium might explain the correlated functional status among segregating V segments, but an unknown experimental factor could not be excluded. Sequencing depth was assumed to be roughly uniform across donors in the presence/absence analyses, though that assumption may not hold. In a later analysis, most CMV-associated TCR beta chains were found to appear HLA-restricted, with HLA associations seemingly driven largely by CMV exposure. A cluster of highly shared sequence variants was judged likely to represent a technical artifact of the sequencing pipeline.

A distance of 6 bases separates the germline ends of V and J, which lose 0 bases and 0 bases respectively. The CDR3 runs 15 residues from the cysteine to the phenylalanine. Of the read, only the CDR3 DNA is kept; its 45 bases are in frame from base 1. Reading the germline V gene gives CDR1 MDHEN and CDR2 SYDVKM. Concerning this clone: Its antigen is not yet known. There are no base qualities to consult, and no much larger clone falls within one base.

The cohort comprised some 730 healthy bone marrow donors. Cohort members were all nominally healthy when sampled, although unrecorded immune exposures were likely present. The donor was CMV seropositive and belonged to the group of 250 to 300 seropositive cohort members. Every donor gave a peripheral blood sample, and the peripheral blood mononuclear cells from that sample were used for TCR beta sequencing. Genomic DNA was extracted from the blood cell samples with the Qiagen DNeasy Blood Extraction Kit. The library was built by means of the immunoSEQ multiplex PCR assay. The multiplex PCR relied on a mix of 60 forward primers for TCR Vbeta segments and 13 reverse primers for TCR Jbeta segments. The CDR3 region of rearranged TCR beta genes was amplified from genomic DNA by a multiplex PCR assay. On the Illumina HiSeq System, the amplified TCR beta libraries were sequenced as 87-base-pair reads. As for how the authors treated the data: A later analysis counted about 80 million unique TCR beta chains across the 650 to 800 repertoires, and approximately 11 million of these chains were shared by at least two donors. Raw reads were error-corrected and collapsed into unique sequences with a nearest-neighbor algorithm that merged closely related sequences to remove PCR and sequencing errors. Alignment of CDR3 sequences to IMGT reference sequences was used to assign V, D and J gene segments. For a sequence to be retained, a match of at least six nucleotides was required to both a V gene segment and a J gene segment. A rearrangement was called productive if the CDR3 had no stop codons and remained in frame with V and J, and every other rearrangement was called non-productive. CDR3 was defined according to IMGT convention as the region running from the second conserved V-encoded cysteine to the conserved J-encoded phenylalanine. The earlier analysis of some 580 of the donors excluded any sequence lacking an unambiguous match to a single V gene segment. In an earlier analysis of 500 to 750 of the donors, V segments were called functional above 56.7% productive rearrangements and were called segregating when the between-donor standard deviation exceeded 5%. A statistical classification framework was built for diagnosing cytomegalovirus status from the catalog of TCR beta chain sequences. V and J gene assignment, in a later analysis, came from comparing TCR nucleotide sequences with IMGT/GENE-DB human TR gene sequences. A later analysis assigned CDR3 sequences and most-parsimonious VDJ recombination scenarios with the TCRdist pipeline. A later analysis defined each TCR beta chain by its CDR3 amino acid sequence plus V-gene family, and excluded reads lacking a unique V-gene family. As a way to deal with suspected cross-contamination and a sequencing artifact, a later analysis dropped hundreds of nucleotide sequences that were highly shared and had low generation probability. In a later analysis, a clonal expansion index for each public chain was calculated from normalized within-repertoire ranks of inferred template counts. A later analysis computed generation probabilities with a VDJ recombination model fitted to out-of-frame rearrangements, and checked the results against IGoR. In a later analysis, hypergeometric tests were used to score TCR-TCR, TCR-HLA and TCR-CMV co-occurrence, with a repertoire-size bias correction applied to TCR pairs. To estimate false discovery rates, a later analysis permuted the HLA or CMV assignments 20 times. A later analysis grouped co-occurring TCRs with DBSCAN, adding TCRdist sequence similarity when clustering within HLA-allele-positive subsets. Repertoires with fewer than 30,000 or more than 120,000 public chains were left out of co-occurrence clustering, as were about five repertoires with anomalous nucleotide sharing. This immuneACCESS table, as held by TCRdb, lists in-frame sequences with V and J called but not all clones. Of the missing ones, under half trace to an unresolved V gene in checked studies; the others have no known cause. Clone size and the V and J calls come from that table; the DNA yielded D and trimming. This sample holds roughly 90,000 clones; approximately 80% were observed only once. The ten biggest clones cover 3% to 3.5% of the sample.

The TCR comes from a man aged 25 to 40 in good health and CMV-seropositive. Recombination joined TRBV28 with TRBJ2-1; the best D guess is TRBD2, with 5 bases matching. Sequenced sample: PBMCs. The base sequence is TGTGCCAGCAGTTTATGGGGGAGCTCCTACAATGAGCAGTTCTTC. Its protein product is CASSLWGSSYNEQFF. The variable domain in full, with residues beyond the CDR3 obtained from the reference TRBV28 and TRBJ2-1 genes, is DVKVTQSSRYLVKRTGEKVFLECVQDMDHENMFWYRQDPGLGLRLIYFSYDVKMKEKGDIPEGYSVSREKKERFSLILESASTNQTSMYLCASSLWGSSYNEQFFGPGTRLTVL.